Below are 8 T cell receptor beta chains sequenced from a single sample in a study of cytomegalovirus exposure and HLA in healthy donors. PCR primers comprised 60 Vbeta and 13 Jbeta primers. Profiled with immunoSEQ multiplex PCR; TCRdb holds only in-frame clones, not every one. Of some 70,000 clones in the sample, more than 80% were seen once. The sequencing sample was made of PBMCs. The receptors were sampled from a human donor in good health.

CDR3 sequence (DNA): TGTGCCAGCAGCTTAGAAGGAGGGGGCAGGGCACTCTCCGGTAATGAAAAACTGTTTTTT. Its protein product is CASSLEGGGRALSGNEKLFF. V and J are TRBV7-7 and TRBJ1-4; 7 bases line up with TRBD1. The trim removed 1 base at V and 4 bases at J, leaving 18 bases unmatched. CDR3 length equals 20 residues. Germline lookup yields CDR1 SSHAT and CDR2 FNYEAQ (reference sequence).

A few counts support this clone. The chain couples TRBV6-1 to TRBJ2-7, with 7 positions matching TRBD1. Germline values: CDR1 MNHNS, CDR2 SASEGT. V was clipped by 6 bases and J by 3 bases; unmatched bases: 11. The CDR3 covers 15 residues. This CDR3 reads CASRADRAAGYEQYF. The CDR3 DNA sequence: TGTGCCAGCAGGGCTGACAGGGCCGCTGGCTACGAGCAGTACTTC.

The V call is TRBV10-3, the J call TRBJ2-7; TRBD2 matches 8 bases. The CDR3 consists of 19 residues. V lost 0 bases, J lost 2 bases, and 15 bases stayed unmatched. Germline lookup yields CDR1 ENHRY and CDR2 SYGVKD. CDR3 residues: CAISESRGSSGGTPYEQYF. The CDR3 DNA follows: TGTGCCATCAGTGAGTCGAGGGGCTCGTCGGGGGGGACCCCCTACGAGCAGTACTTC.

The V gene is TRBV9, the J gene TRBJ1-1; D might be TRBD1 (5 bases). V shed 3 bases and J shed 1 base, with 10 bases lying between them. CDR3 size: 14 residues. CDR1 is SGDLS, CDR2 YYNGEE, per germline. CDR3 nucleotide sequence: TGTGCCAGCAGCGCTCGCGGGGGGAACACTGAAGCTTTCTTT. Protein product: CASSARGGNTEAFF.

This sequence joins TRBV2 and TRBJ2-1; 8 bases agree with TRBD2. CDR1 and CDR2 from the germline V gene are SNHLY and FYNNEI. Trimming at V came to 4 bases and at J to 0 bases, leaving 5 bases not matched to a gene. This CDR3 region has 16 residues. The CDR3 sequence is CASSVGLAGSYNEQFF. The CDR3 DNA reads as TGTGCCAGCAGTGTCGGGCTAGCGGGCTCCTACAATGAGCAGTTCTTC.

The chain links TRBV6-5 to TRBJ2-5; 8 bases map to TRBD2. CDR1 MNHEY and CDR2 SVGAGI come from the germline V gene. The CDR3 contains 15 residues. V trimming: 8 bases; J trimming: 5 bases; junction bases outside the gene matches: 13. CDR3 DNA: TGTGCCAGCCGGGGTAGCGGGGCCATCAGTGAGACCCAGTACTTC. This translates into CASRGSGAISETQYF.

This rearrangement joins TRBV5-1 to TRBJ2-7; TRBD1 aligns across 9 bases. V trimming: 0 bases; J trimming: 1 base; junction bases outside the gene matches: 5. This CDR3 region has 16 residues. Germline V CDR1 and CDR2: SGHRS, YFSETQ. The CDR3 protein is CASSLGAQGASYEQYF. In DNA, the CDR3 is TGCGCCAGCAGCTTGGGAGCACAGGGGGCGTCCTACGAGCAGTACTTC.

This clone was counted once. The chain uses TRBV5-1 and TRBJ1-1; D is unclear. From germline, CDR1 is SGHRS and CDR2 YFSETQ. This CDR3 has 13 amino acids. V was clipped by 6 bases and J by 0 bases, with 9 bases between them. The CDR3 loop reads CASKPFMNTEAFF. For the CDR3, the DNA is TGCGCCAGCAAGCCTTTCATGAACACTGAAGCTTTCTTT.